This T cell receptor beta chain appears in the sequencing data of a study of cytomegalovirus exposure and HLA in healthy donors. Regarding this clone: Its antigen remains unknown.

The study's findings and limits: The classifier reportedly diagnosed cytomegalovirus status with high specificity and sensitivity. A later analysis showed TCR association rates differing by HLA locus, peaking at DRB1 and lowest at HLA-C. Across all donors, roughly uniform sequencing depth was an assumption of the presence/absence analyses.

13 Jbeta primers and 60 Vbeta primers were used for the PCR. Measured with immunoSEQ multiplex PCR; TCRdb has only the in-frame clones, and not every one. Found here are over 100,000 clones, 75% to 80% of them singletons; the top ten hold 9.5% to 15%. Germline CDR1 is SNHLY and CDR2 is FYNNEI. V lost 3 bases, J lost 8 bases, and 4 bases stayed unmatched. This CDR3 contains 14 residues. The TCR comes from a woman between 35 and 50 years old in good health and CMV-seropositive. Material: PBMCs. The chain joins TRBV2 to TRBJ1-4; 9 bases are shared with TRBD1. CDR3 sequence: CASSDRTGEEKLFF. Here the CDR3 DNA reads TGTGCCAGCAGTGACCGGACAGGGGAGGAAAAACTGTTTTTT.